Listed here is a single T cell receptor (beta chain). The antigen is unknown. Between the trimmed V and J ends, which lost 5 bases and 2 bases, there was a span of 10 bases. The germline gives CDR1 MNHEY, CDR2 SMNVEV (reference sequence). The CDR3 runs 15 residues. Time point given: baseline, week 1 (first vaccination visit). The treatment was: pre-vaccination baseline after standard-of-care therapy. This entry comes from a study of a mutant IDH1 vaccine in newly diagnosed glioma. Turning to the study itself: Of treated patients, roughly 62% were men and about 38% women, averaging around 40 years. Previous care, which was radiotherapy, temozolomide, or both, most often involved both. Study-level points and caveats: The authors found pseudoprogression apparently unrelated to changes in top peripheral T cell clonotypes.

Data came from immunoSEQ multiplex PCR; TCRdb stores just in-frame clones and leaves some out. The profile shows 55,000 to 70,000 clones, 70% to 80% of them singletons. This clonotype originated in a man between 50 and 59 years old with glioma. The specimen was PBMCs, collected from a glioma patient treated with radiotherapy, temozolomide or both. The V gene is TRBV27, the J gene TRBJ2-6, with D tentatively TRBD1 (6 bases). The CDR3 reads CASSLQGAGANVLTF. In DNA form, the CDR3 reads TGTGCCAGCAGTCTACAGGGAGCTGGGGCCAACGTCCTGACTTTC.